This section outlines one T cell receptor beta chain sequence together with its context. What it recognizes is unknown. The sample carries other DNA sequences with the same CDR3. Some clones are missing from TCRdb's copy, which holds only in-frame ones; the method was immunoSEQ multiplex PCR. Of about half a million clones listed, roughly nine tenths were seen once; the top ten hold 1.7%. Treatment defined: around 19 received Ad26.COV2.S at low or high dose, single or two shots; about 5 received placebo; per-sample allocation not given. Day 63 after the first injection of vaccine or placebo was the sampling time. These data are taken from a study of Ad26.COV2.S vaccination and SARS-CoV-2 variants. Study-wide findings and caveats: Using TCR breadth and depth analyses may have led to underestimated total T cell responses.

The J segment lost 1 base and the V segment lost 4 bases, leaving 1 base of the junction unmatched. Germline V CDR1 and CDR2: SEHNR, FQNEAQ (reference sequence). This CDR3 is 15 amino acids long. The sequence was collected from a person aged 18-60 years who received the Ad26.COV2.S COVID-19 vaccine or a placebo. Specimen: peripheral blood, collected in a trial of Ad26.COV2.S vaccine versus placebo. The chain combines TRBV7-9 with TRBJ1-5; 10 positions match TRBD1. Written as DNA, the CDR3 is TGTGCCAGCAGCTCGGGACAGGGGAGCAATCAGCCCCAGCATTTT. Translating it yields CASSSGQGSNQPQHF.